This TCR beta chain was sequenced for a study of early T cells in non-severe SARS-CoV-2 infection (dated by TCRdb to about 2021). About the study as a whole: Because TCR sequencing was done on bulk RNA from unsorted whole blood, the alpha and beta chains could not be paired. Overall study results and their limits: VDJdb matching was skewed toward anti-spike CD8 responses, so virus-specific expansions were likely underestimated and private and CD4 specificities were missed.

Library prep was done by 5' RACE. These reads were obtained on a NextSeq 500. In the TCR library protocol, unique molecular identifiers were attached to individual cDNA molecules to correct for PCR bias and sequencing error. Sequencing covered both TCR alpha and beta chains, and within each sample the abundances of alpha and beta sequences were tightly co-correlated. For the original study's pipeline: Decombinator V4 was used to annotate the V gene, J gene and CDR3 of the TCR sequences. Expanded TCRs were defined as changing significantly between any two time points under a Poisson model with p below 0.0001. TCR abundances were normalised to the total number of TCRs sequenced in each sample and reported as counts per million. VDJdb, accessed on 1 November 2021, was searched for TCRs annotated for CMV, EBV and SARS-CoV-2, and TCRs annotated for more than one antigen were excluded. Using fastp at Q25 and MiXCR, TCRdb reprocessed the public reads and kept productive beta chains. Each CDR3 protein gets just one entry, which takes the most common genes and DNA from the rows behind it. The V and J calls and clone size are TCRdb's, not the authors'. The sample table shows about 67,000 distinct CDR3 sequences, and approximately 10% are seen once. The top ten hold 3.5% to 4.5% of the sample.

This was a case-control study nested in a cohort of healthcare workers in London, UK, who had nasopharyngeal swab PCR tests and blood samples taken every week. Between 23 and 31 March 2020, the week of the UK lockdown, healthcare workers were enrolled and then followed up weekly for as long as 16 weeks. This clonotype was counted many times. There is no known antigen for this receptor. No much larger clone is present one base from it, and per-base qualities are unavailable. The TCR sequence derives from an adult who was a healthcare worker with PCR-confirmed SARS-CoV-2 infection or an uninfected control (not recorded which). The sample was whole blood.

The sequence in DNA is TGTGCCAGCAGCGTAGGGACAAACGATCAGCCCCAGCATTTT. Its protein reads: CASSVGTNDQPQHF. The rearranged chain carries TRBV9 and TRBJ1-5, and perhaps TRBD1 as D gene, on 5 matching bases. The CDR3 covers 14 residues, taking in both the cysteine and the phenylalanine. Kept here is only the CDR3 DNA, which spans 42 bases and is read in frame from base 1. V is shortened by 0 bases, J by 5 bases, and the region joining them spans 9 bases. For CDR1 and CDR2, the germline V gene lists SGDLS and YYNGEE. The entire variable domain, with the stretches around the CDR3 drawn from the reference TRBV9 and TRBJ1-5 proteins, is DSGVTQTPKHLITATGQRVTLRCSPRSGDLSVYWYQQSLDQGLQFLIQYYNGEERAKGNILERFSAQQFPDLHSELNLSSLELGDSALYFCASSVGTNDQPQHFGDGTRLSIL.